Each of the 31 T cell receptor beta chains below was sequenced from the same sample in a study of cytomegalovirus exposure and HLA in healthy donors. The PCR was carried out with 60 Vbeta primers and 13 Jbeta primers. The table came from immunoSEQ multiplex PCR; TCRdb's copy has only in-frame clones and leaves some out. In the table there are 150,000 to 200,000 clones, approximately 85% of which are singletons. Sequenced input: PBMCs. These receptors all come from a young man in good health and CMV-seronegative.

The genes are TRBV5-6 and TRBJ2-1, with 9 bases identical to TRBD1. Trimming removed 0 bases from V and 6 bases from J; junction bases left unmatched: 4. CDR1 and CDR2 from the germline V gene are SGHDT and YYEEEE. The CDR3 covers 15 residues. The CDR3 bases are TGTGCCAGCAGCTTGGAACAGGGGGCAGGCAATGAGCAGTTCTTC. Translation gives CASSLEQGAGNEQFF.

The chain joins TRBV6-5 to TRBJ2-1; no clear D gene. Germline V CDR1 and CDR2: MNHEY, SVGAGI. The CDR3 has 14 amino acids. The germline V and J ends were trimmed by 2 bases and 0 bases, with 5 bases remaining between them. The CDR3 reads CASSYLSSYNEQFF. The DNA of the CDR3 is TGTGCCAGCAGTTACCTCAGCTCCTACAATGAGCAGTTCTTC.

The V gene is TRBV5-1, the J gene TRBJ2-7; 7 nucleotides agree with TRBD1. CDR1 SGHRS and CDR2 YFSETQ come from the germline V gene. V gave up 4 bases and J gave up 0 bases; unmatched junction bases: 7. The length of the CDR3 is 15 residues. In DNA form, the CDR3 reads TGCGCCAGCAGCGAATTTTGGACAGGCTCCTACGAGCAGTACTTC. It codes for CASSEFWTGSYEQYF.

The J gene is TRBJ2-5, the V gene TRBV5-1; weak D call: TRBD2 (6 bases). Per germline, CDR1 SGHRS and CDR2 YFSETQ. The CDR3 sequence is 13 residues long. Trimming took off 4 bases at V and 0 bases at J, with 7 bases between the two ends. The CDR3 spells CASSAGNQETQYF. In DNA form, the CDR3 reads TGCGCCAGCAGCGCGGGGAACCAAGAGACCCAGTACTTC. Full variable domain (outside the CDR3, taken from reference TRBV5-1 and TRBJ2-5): KAGVTQTPRYLIKTRGQQVTLSCSPISGHRSVSWYQQTPGQGLQFLFEYFSETQRNKGNFPGRFSGRQFSNSRSEMNVSTLELGDSALYLCASSAGNQETQYFGPGTRLLVL.

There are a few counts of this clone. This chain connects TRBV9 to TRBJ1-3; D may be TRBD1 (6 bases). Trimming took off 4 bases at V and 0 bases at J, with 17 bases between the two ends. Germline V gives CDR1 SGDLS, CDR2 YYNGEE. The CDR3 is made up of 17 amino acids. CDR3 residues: CASSKATGRLSGNTIYF. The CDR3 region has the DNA TGTGCCAGCAGCAAAGCGACAGGACGTCTCTCTGGAAACACCATATATTTT. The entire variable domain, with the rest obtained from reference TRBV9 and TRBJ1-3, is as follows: DSGVTQTPKHLITATGQRVTLRCSPRSGDLSVYWYQQSLDQGLQFLIQYYNGEERAKGNILERFSAQQFPDLHSELNLSSLELGDSALYFCASSKATGRLSGNTIYFGEGSWLTVV.

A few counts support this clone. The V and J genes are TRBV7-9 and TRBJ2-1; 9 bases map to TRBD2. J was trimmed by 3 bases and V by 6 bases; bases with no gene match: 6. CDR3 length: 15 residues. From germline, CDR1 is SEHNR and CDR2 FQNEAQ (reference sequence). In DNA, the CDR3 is TGTGCCAGCAGAGATAGCGGGAGAAGCTACAATGAGCAGTTCTTC. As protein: CASRDSGRSYNEQFF.

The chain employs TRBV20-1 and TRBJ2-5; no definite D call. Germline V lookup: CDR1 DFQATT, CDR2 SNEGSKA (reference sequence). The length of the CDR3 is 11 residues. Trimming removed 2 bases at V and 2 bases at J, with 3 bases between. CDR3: CSARPQETQYF. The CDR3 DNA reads TGCAGTGCTAGACCACAAGAGACCCAGTACTTC.

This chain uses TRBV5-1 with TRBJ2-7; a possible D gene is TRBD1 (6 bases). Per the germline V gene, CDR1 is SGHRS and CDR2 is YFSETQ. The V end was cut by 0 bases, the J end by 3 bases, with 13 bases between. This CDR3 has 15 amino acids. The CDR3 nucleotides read TGCGCCAGCAGCTTGGGGCCTACAGGGAGCTACGAGCAGTACTTC. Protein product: CASSLGPTGSYEQYF.

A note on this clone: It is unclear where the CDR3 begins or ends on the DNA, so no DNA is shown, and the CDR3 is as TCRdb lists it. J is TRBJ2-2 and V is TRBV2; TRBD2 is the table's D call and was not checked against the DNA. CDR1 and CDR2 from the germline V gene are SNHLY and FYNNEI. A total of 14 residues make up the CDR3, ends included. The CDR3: CASSAGTLPGSCFF.

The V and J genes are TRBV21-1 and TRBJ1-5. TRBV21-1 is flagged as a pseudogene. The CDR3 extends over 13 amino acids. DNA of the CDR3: TGTGCCAGCACGCGGGTGGGCAATCAGCCCCAGCATTTT. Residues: CASTRVGNQPQHF.

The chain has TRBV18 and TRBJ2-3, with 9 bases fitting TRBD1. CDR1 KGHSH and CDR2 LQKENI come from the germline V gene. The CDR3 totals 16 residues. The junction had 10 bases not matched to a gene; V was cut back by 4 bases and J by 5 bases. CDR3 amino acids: CASSLTPGQGKDTQYF. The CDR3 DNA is TGTGCCAGCTCACTTACCCCGGGACAGGGAAAAGATACGCAGTATTTT.

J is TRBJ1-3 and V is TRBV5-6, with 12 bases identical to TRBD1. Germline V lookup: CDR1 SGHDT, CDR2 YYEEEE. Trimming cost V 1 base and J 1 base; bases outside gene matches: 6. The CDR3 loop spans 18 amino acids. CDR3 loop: CASSLLGTGGLSGNTIYF. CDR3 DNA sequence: TGTGCCAGCAGCTTGCTCGGGACAGGGGGCTTGTCTGGAAACACCATATATTTT.

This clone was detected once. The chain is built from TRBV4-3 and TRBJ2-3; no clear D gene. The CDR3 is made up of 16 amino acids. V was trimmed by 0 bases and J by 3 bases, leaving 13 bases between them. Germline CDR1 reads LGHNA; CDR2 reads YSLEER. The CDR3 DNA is TGCGCCAGCAGCCAAGATAGGAGCCGCCGGACAGATACGCAGTATTTT. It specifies CASSQDRSRRTDTQYF.

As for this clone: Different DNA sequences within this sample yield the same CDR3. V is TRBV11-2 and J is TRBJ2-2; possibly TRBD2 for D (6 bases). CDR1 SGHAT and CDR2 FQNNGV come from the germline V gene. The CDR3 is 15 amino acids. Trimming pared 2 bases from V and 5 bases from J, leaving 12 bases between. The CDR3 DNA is TGTGCCAGCAGCTTACTTCTAGCGTCTACCGGGGAGCTGTTTTTT. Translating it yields CASSLLLASTGELFF.

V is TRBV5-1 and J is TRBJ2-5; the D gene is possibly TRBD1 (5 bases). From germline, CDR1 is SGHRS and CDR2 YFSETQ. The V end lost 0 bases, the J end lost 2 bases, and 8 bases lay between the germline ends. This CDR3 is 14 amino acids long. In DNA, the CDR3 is TGCGCCAGCAGCTTGGCTAGGGGTCAAGAGACCCAGTACTTC. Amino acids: CASSLARGQETQYF.

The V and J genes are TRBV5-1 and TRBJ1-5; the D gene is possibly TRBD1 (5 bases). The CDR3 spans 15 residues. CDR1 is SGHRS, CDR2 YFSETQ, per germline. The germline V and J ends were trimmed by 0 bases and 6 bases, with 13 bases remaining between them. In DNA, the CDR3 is TGCGCCAGCAGCTTGGATTATGGGGGAGGTCAGCCCCAGCATTTT. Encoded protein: CASSLDYGGGQPQHF.

In DNA form, the CDR3 reads TGTGCCAGCACCCAGTACCAAGAGACCCAGTACTTC. Protein sequence: CASTQYQETQYF. J is TRBJ2-5 and V is TRBV27; D is ambiguous. The germline CDR1 and CDR2 sequences are MNHEY and SMNVEV (reference sequence). V was cut by 7 bases and J by 0 bases, with 6 bases left in between. The CDR3 contains 12 residues.

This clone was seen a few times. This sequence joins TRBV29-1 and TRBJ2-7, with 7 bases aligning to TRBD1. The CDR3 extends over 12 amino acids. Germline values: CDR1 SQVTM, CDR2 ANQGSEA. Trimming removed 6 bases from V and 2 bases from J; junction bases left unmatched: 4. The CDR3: CSVRQGTYEQYF. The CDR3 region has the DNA TGCAGCGTAAGACAGGGAACCTACGAGCAGTACTTC.

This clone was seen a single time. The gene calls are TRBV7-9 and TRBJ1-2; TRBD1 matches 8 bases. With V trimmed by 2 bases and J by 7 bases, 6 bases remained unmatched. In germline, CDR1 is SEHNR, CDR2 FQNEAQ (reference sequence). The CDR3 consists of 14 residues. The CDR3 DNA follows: TGTGCCAGCAGCTTATTGAGGACAGGGACTGGCTACACCTTC. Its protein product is CASSLLRTGTGYTF. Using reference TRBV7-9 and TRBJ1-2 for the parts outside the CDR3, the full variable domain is DTGVSQNPRHKITKRGQNVTFRCDPISEHNRLYWYRQTLGQGPEFLTYFQNEAQLEKSRLLSDRFSAERPKGSFSTLEIQRTEQGDSAMYLCASSLLRTGTGYTFGSGTRLTVV.

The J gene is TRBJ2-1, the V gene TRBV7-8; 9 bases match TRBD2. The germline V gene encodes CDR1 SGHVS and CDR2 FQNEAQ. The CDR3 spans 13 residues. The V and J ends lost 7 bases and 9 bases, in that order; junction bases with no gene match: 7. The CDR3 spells CASIRRGGSEQFF. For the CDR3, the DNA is TGTGCCAGCATAAGGCGGGGGGGGAGTGAGCAGTTCTTC. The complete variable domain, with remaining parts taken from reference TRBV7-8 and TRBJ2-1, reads GAGVSQSPRYKVAKRGQDVALRCDPISGHVSLFWYQQALGQGPEFLTYFQNEAQLDKSGLPSDRFFAERPEGSVSTLKIQRTQQEDSAVYLCASIRRGGSEQFFGPGTRLTVL.

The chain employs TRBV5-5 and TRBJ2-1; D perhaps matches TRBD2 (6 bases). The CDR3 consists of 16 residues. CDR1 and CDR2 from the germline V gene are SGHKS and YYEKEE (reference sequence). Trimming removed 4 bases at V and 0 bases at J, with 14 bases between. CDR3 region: CASSPEGSSSYNEQFF. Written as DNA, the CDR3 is TGTGCCAGCAGCCCGGAGGGTTCGAGCTCCTACAATGAGCAGTTCTTC.

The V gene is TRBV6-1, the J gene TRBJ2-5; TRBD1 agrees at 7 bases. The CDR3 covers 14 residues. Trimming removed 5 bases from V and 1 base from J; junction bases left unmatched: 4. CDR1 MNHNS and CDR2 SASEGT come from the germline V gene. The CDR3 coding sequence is TGTGCCAGCAGTCTGACAGGGCTCCAAGAGACCCAGTACTTC. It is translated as CASSLTGLQETQYF.

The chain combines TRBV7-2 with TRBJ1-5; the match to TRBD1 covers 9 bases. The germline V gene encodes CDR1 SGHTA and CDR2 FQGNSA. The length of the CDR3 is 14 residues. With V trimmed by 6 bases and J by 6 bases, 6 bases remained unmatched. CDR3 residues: CASRPTGGGQPQHF. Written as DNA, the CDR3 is TGTGCCAGCAGACCGACAGGGGGAGGTCAGCCCCAGCATTTT.

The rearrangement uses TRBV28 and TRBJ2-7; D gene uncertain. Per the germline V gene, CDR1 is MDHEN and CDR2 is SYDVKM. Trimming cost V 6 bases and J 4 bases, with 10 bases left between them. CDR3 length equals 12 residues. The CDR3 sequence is CASSPNFYEQYF. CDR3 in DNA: TGTGCCAGCAGCCCCAACTTTTACGAGCAGTACTTC.

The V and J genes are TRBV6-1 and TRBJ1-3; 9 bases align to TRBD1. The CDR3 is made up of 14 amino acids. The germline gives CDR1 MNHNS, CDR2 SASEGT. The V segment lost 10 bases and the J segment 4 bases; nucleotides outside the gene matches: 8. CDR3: CAIGTGLGGNTIYF. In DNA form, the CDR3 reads TGTGCCATAGGGACAGGGCTCGGGGGAAACACCATATATTTT.

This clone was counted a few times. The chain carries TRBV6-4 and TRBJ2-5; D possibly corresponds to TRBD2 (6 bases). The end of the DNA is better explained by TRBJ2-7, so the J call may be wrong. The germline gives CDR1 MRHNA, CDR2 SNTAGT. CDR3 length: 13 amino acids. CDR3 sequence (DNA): TGTGCCAGCAGCGCTAGCGTGCCCCGCGAGCAGTACTTC. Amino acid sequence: CASSASVPREQYF.

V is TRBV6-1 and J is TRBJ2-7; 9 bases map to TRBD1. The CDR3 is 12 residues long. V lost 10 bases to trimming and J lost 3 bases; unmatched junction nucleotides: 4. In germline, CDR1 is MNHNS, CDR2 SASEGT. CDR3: CATYRGLYEQYF. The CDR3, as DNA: TGTGCCACCTACAGGGGGCTCTACGAGCAGTACTTC.

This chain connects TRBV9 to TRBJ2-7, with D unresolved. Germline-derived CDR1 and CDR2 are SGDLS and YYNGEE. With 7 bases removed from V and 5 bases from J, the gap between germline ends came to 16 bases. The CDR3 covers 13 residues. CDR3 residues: CASSSAGFNEQYF. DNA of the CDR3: TGTGCCAGCTCCTCGGCAGGCTTCAACGAGCAGTACTTC.

The CDR3 DNA follows: TGTGCCTACTCAGGGGGAAGATACGAGCAGTACTTC. Its protein is CAYSGGRYEQYF. V is TRBV30 and J is TRBJ2-7; 7 bases match TRBD1. The V and J ends lost 7 bases and 4 bases, in that order; junction bases with no gene match: 7. This CDR3 is built from 12 residues. Germline V gene lookup returns CDR1 GTSNPN and CDR2 SVGIG (reference sequence).

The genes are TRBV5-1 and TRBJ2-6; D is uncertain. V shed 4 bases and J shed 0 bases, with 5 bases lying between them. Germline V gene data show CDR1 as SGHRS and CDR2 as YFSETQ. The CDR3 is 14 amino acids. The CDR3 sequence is CASSASSGANVLTF. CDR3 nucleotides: TGCGCCAGCAGCGCTAGCTCTGGGGCCAACGTCCTGACTTTC.

CDR3 sequence reads: CASSLGLAGETDTQYF. CDR3 in DNA: TGTGCCAGCAGCTTGGGACTAGCGGGAGAAACGGATACGCAGTATTTT. The J gene is TRBJ2-3, the V gene TRBV5-4; the match to TRBD2 covers 12 bases. The V gene end was trimmed by 0 bases and the J gene end by 6 bases; junction bases not matched to a gene: 5. The germline CDR1 and CDR2 sequences are SGHNT and YYREEE (reference sequence). The CDR3 has 16 residues.